This TCR beta chain is drawn from a study of cytomegalovirus exposure and HLA in healthy donors. Notes on this clone: Its antigen is undetermined.

The PCR had 60 Vbeta and 13 Jbeta primers. Assay used: immunoSEQ multiplex PCR; TCRdb lists only in-frame clones, some missing. This sample carries 84,000 or so clones, around 85% of them seen once, and the ten largest clones take 2.5% to 3%. Study findings and constraints: An analysis was carried out later, and it reportedly showed fewer N-insertions in an Asian-associated ancestry cluster than the 666-donor mean. TCR beta sequences reportedly predicted most subjects' HLA-A and HLA-B alleles accurately.

This clonotype was sampled from a man younger than 45 in good health and CMV-seronegative. The sample comprised PBMCs.

CDR3 amino acids: CASSSDLTSSNQPQHF. CDR3 DNA sequence: TGTGCCAGCAGCTCCGATCTAACTAGTTCTAATCAGCCCCAGCATTTT. V gene TRBV7-3 combines with J gene TRBJ1-5; no definite D call. V was shortened by 4 bases and J by 4 bases, with 17 bases between the two germline ends. The CDR3 has 16 residues. CDR1 and CDR2 from the germline V gene are SGHTA and FQGTGA.